This T cell receptor (beta chain) derives from a study of pediatric ulcerative colitis. V shed 2 bases, J shed 0 bases, and the junction held 11 bases outside the gene matches. The germline V gene encodes CDR1 MNHNS and CDR2 SASEGT. There are 19 residues in the CDR3. Only in-frame clones appear in the TCRdb table, and some are missing; sequencing was by immunoSEQ multiplex PCR. This sample yields about 64,000 clones, of which approximately 87% are seen a single time; 3% to 4.5% belongs to the top ten. The V and J genes are TRBV6-1 and TRBJ2-1, with 9 bases aligning to TRBD2. The sequence was obtained from a boy aged 5-17 years with severe ulcerative colitis. Sequenced material: blood. CDR3 sequence: CASSESLAGIGGSYNEQFF. The CDR3 bases are TGTGCCAGCAGTGAATCTCTAGCGGGAATCGGGGGCTCCTACAATGAGCAGTTCTTC.